This entry lists 13 T cell receptor beta chains sequenced from one sample in a study of CD8 T cells in Susac syndrome. An amount of RNA that ranged from roughly 0.5 to 1 ug was reverse transcribed with random hexamers. Each CDR3 protein is one row after TCRdb ran MiXCR on the immunoSEQ multiplex PCR reads. The sample shows about 200,000 distinct CDR3 sequences, 85% to 95% of them seen only once. What was sequenced was CD4+ T cells from PBMCs. The receptors come from a human donor in good health.

This rearrangement joins TRBV3-1 to TRBJ2-3; D is undetermined. CDR1 and CDR2 from the germline V gene are LGHDT and YNNKEL (reference sequence). There are 13 residues in the CDR3. Trimming took 2 bases from V and 4 from J, leaving 7 bases between them. The CDR3 DNA sequence: TGTGCCAGCAGCCAAACGGCTCCAGATACGCAGTATTTT. This sequence encodes CASSQTAPDTQYF.

This CDR3 is CASSSILAGDYNEQFF. CDR3 bases: TGCGCCAGCAGCTCAATACTAGCGGGAGACTACAATGAGCAGTTCTTC. This rearrangement joins TRBV5-1 to TRBJ2-1; TRBD2 agrees at 11 bases. Germline V gene lookup returns CDR1 SGHRS and CDR2 YFSETQ. The CDR3 spans 16 residues. V shed 3 bases and J 3 bases; nucleotides not matched to a gene: 5.

V gene TRBV23-1 combines with J gene TRBJ2-1; 7 nucleotides line up with TRBD2. TRBV23-1 falls under the ORF class, with uncertain function. Trimming took 7 bases from V and 0 from J; bases not matched to a gene: 3. CDR3 length: 14 residues. Here the CDR3 reads CASNTSVSYNEQFF. CDR3 bases: TGCGCCAGCAATACTAGCGTCTCCTACAATGAGCAGTTCTTC.

A few counts support this clonotype. This sequence joins TRBV30 and TRBJ1-5, with 8 bases fitting TRBD1. This CDR3 comprises 13 residues. Germline values: CDR1 GTSNPN, CDR2 SVGIG (reference sequence). With V trimmed by 5 bases and J by 2 bases, 2 bases remained unmatched. In nucleotides, the CDR3 is TGTGCCTGGGACAGGGGTGGCAATCAGCCCCAGCATTTT. It codes for CAWDRGGNQPQHF.

This clonotype was detected only once. The chain has TRBV24-1 and TRBJ1-5, with 8 nucleotides matching TRBD1. Germline V gene sequence: CDR1 KGHDR, CDR2 SFDVKD. V was pared by 4 bases and J by 4 bases, with 2 bases of the junction left unmatched. There are 14 residues in the CDR3. The CDR3 DNA is TGTGCCACCAGTGAACAGGGGGGGAATCAGCCCCAGCATTTT. Its translation: CATSEQGGNQPQHF.

The rearrangement joins TRBV20-1 to TRBJ1-2, with D unclear. The CDR3 has 11 residues. Germline lookup yields CDR1 DFQATT and CDR2 SNEGSKA (reference sequence). V lost 7 bases and J lost 5, with 11 bases in between. Here the CDR3 DNA reads TGCAGTGTCATGGTGGGATATGGCTACACCTTC. Residues: CSVMVGYGYTF.

The chain links TRBV20-1 to TRBJ2-2; D uncertain. Trimming removed 1 base at V and 1 base at J, with 4 bases between. The CDR3 is made up of 13 amino acids. Germline V gene data show CDR1 as DFQATT and CDR2 as SNEGSKA (reference sequence). The CDR3 loop reads CSARVLNTGELFF. The CDR3 bases are TGCAGTGCTAGAGTTCTGAACACCGGGGAGCTGTTTTTT.

This sequence joins TRBV7-2 and TRBJ2-7, with TRBD1 identical over 10 bases. V lost 6 bases and J lost 1; bases outside the gene matches: 3. The germline CDR1 and CDR2 sequences are SGHTA and FQGNSA. The CDR3 totals 14 residues. The CDR3 loop reads CASRWDRGSYEQYF. CDR3 sequence (DNA): TGTGCCAGCAGGTGGGACAGGGGTTCCTACGAGCAGTACTTC.

The chain couples TRBV15 to TRBJ2-1, with 8 bases aligning to TRBD2. Per germline, CDR1 LNHNV and CDR2 YYDKDF (reference sequence). This CDR3 is 17 amino acids long. J lost 9 bases, V lost 0 bases, and 13 bases had no gene match. The CDR3 sequence: CATSRDPPGGPNSEQFF. The CDR3 DNA reads TGTGCCACCAGCAGAGACCCTCCGGGAGGGCCTAATAGTGAGCAGTTCTTC.

This CDR3 is CSARDAGGDTYNSPLHF. CDR3 DNA: TGCAGTGCTAGAGATGCGGGAGGGGACACCTATAATTCACCCCTCCACTTT. This chain connects TRBV20-1 to TRBJ1-6; TRBD1 might be the D (6 bases). The CDR3 covers 17 residues. V was clipped by 0 bases and J by 2 bases, with 14 bases between them. Germline lookup yields CDR1 DFQATT and CDR2 SNEGSKA (reference sequence).

J is TRBJ1-1 and V is TRBV20-1; unclear D gene. Trimming cost V 4 bases and J 3 bases, with 9 bases left between them. CDR1 is DFQATT, CDR2 SNEGSKA, per germline (reference sequence). This CDR3 contains 12 residues. In nucleotides, the CDR3 is TGCAGTGCTACCGATAAGGACACTGAAGCTTTCTTT. The encoded protein is CSATDKDTEAFF.

CDR3 amino acids: CASRRDRAANYGYTF. CDR3 DNA sequence: TGTGCCAGTAGACGGGACAGGGCAGCTAACTATGGCTACACCTTC. The chain has TRBV19 and TRBJ1-2; 9 bases align to TRBD1. The CDR3 runs 15 residues. Germline-derived CDR1 and CDR2 are LNHDA and SQIVND (reference sequence). The junction had 5 bases not matched to a gene; V was cut back by 6 bases and J by 0 bases.

The V gene is TRBV29-1, the J gene TRBJ2-5, with 7 bases lining up with TRBD1. The V gene's germline CDR1 is SQVTM and CDR2 ANQGSEA. Trimming at V came to 7 bases and at J to 0 bases, leaving 2 bases not matched to a gene. CDR3 length: 12 amino acids. The chain's CDR3 is CSAGTDQETQYF. CDR3 DNA: TGCAGCGCCGGGACAGACCAAGAGACCCAGTACTTC.